This passage covers 29 T cell receptor beta chains from one sample sequenced in a study of T cell changes during pregnancy in multiple sclerosis. The table came from immunoSEQ multiplex PCR; TCRdb's copy has only in-frame clones and leaves some out. The data contain about 50,000 clones, roughly 95% of them singletons. The specimen comprised CD4+ T cells from peripheral blood mononuclear cells, sampled in the third trimester of pregnancy. These receptors were taken from a female donor with multiple sclerosis, enrolled in a pregnancy study.

This chain joins TRBV2 and TRBJ2-5; D is possibly TRBD2 (6 bases). Germline assignment: CDR1 SNHLY and CDR2 FYNNEI. The length of the CDR3 is 14 residues. V gave up 7 bases and J gave up 5 bases, with 17 bases separating them. The CDR3 DNA is TGTGCCAGCACAGAAGGTGGGGGGTATGAGACCCAGTACTTC. It translates to CASTEGGGYETQYF. Looking up the rest from reference TRBV2 and TRBJ2-5 gives the full variable domain: EPEVTQTPSHQVTQMGQEVILRCVPISNHLYFYWYRQILGQKVEFLVSFYNNEISEKSEIFDDQFSVERPDGSNFTLKIRSTKLEDSAMYFCASTEGGGYETQYFGPGTRLLVL.

This rearrangement joins TRBV18 to TRBJ2-1; 13 bases align to TRBD2. With V trimmed by 1 base and J by 4 bases, 4 bases remained unmatched. The CDR3 is 17 amino acids. Per germline, CDR1 KGHSH and CDR2 LQKENI. CDR3 DNA sequence: TGTGCCAGCTCACCACAAGCGGGACTAGCGGGGTACAATGAGCAGTTCTTC. Translation gives CASSPQAGLAGYNEQFF. The variable domain in full, with the rest retrieved from reference TRBV18 and TRBJ2-1, is NAGVMQNPRHLVRRRGQEARLRCSPMKGHSHVYWYRQLPEEGLKFMVYLQKENIIDESGMPKERFSAEFPKEGPSILRIQQVVRGDSAAYFCASSPQAGLAGYNEQFFGPGTRLTVL.

The chain couples TRBV6-5 to TRBJ2-2, with 7 bases that match TRBD1. Trimming cost V 0 bases and J 3 bases; bases outside gene matches: 4. This CDR3 comprises 16 residues. CDR1 is MNHEY, CDR2 SVGAGI, per germline. CDR3 sequence reads: CASSYSRQGDTGELFF. Written as DNA, the CDR3 is TGTGCCAGCAGTTACTCGCGACAGGGAGACACCGGGGAGCTGTTTTTT.

The chain joins TRBV9 to TRBJ2-1; D is perhaps TRBD2 (5 bases). This CDR3 region has 14 residues. Germline V gene data show CDR1 as SGDLS and CDR2 as YYNGEE. Trimming left V 0 bases short and J 9 bases short, with 13 bases between. CDR3 in amino acids: CASSVEGASGEQFF. The CDR3 region has the DNA TGTGCCAGCAGCGTAGAGGGAGCCAGTGGTGAGCAGTTCTTC.

In its sample, this clone was seen once. The chain uses TRBV28 and TRBJ1-5; TRBD1 is a possible D gene (5 bases). Germline CDR1 reads MDHEN; CDR2 reads SYDVKM. The CDR3 consists of 14 residues. The V end was cut by 8 bases, the J end by 3 bases, with 14 bases between. CDR3 sequence: CASHAVGDNQPQHF. CDR3 coding DNA: TGTGCCAGCCACGCGGTAGGGGACAATCAGCCCCAGCATTTT.

This clone was observed once. This chain joins TRBV10-3 and TRBJ2-1; TRBD2 matches at 9 bases. Germline CDR1 reads ENHRY; CDR2 reads SYGVKD. With V trimmed by 6 bases and J by 8 bases, 14 bases remained unmatched. This CDR3 spans 16 amino acids. The DNA of the CDR3 is TGTGCCATCAGAGGGGGTTTTCTAGCGGGGCAGGATGAGCAGTTCTTC. Protein sequence: CAIRGGFLAGQDEQFF.

The rearrangement uses TRBV4-3 and TRBJ1-1, with 10 bases identical to TRBD1. The CDR3 is 15 amino acids. The trim removed 2 bases at V and 6 bases at J, leaving 6 bases unmatched. CDR1 and CDR2 (germline): LGHNA, YSLEER. CDR3 bases: TGCGCCAGCAGCCAATCGGGACAGGGGAGCGCTGAAGCTTTCTTT. Protein product: CASSQSGQGSAEAFF.

The V call is TRBV28, the J call TRBJ2-7, with unresolved D. The CDR3 totals 13 residues. CDR1 and CDR2 from the germline V gene are MDHEN and SYDVKM. Trimming took 6 bases from V and 2 from J, leaving 11 bases between them. CDR3 nucleotide sequence: TGTGCCAGCAGCCTACCAGGAACCTACGAGCAGTACTTC. Protein sequence: CASSLPGTYEQYF.

V is TRBV29-1 and J is TRBJ2-7, with 12 bases matching TRBD1. Trimming at V came to 6 bases and at J to 7 bases, leaving 10 bases not matched to a gene. This CDR3 has 14 amino acids. Germline V gene lookup returns CDR1 SQVTM and CDR2 ANQGSEA. The CDR3 DNA sequence: TGCAGCGTCAGAACGGGACAGGGGGCGCGGGAGCAGTACTTC. Protein sequence: CSVRTGQGAREQYF.

This clone has only one observation. The chain employs TRBV7-9 and TRBJ1-1; a possible D gene is TRBD1 (6 bases). The ends were cut back, 5 bases at V and 1 base at J, with 11 bases in the middle. The V gene's germline CDR1 is SEHNR and CDR2 FQNEAQ (reference sequence). The CDR3 spans 14 residues. The CDR3 DNA is TGTGCCAGCAGCAACACAGGGACGAACACTGAAGCTTTCTTT. As protein: CASSNTGTNTEAFF.

Here the CDR3 DNA reads TGTGCCAGCAGTGGGACAAGCCAGTACTATGGCTACACCTTC. Its protein product is CASSGTSQYYGYTF. V and J are TRBV6-5 and TRBJ1-2; possible D gene TRBD1, 6 bases. Per the germline V gene, CDR1 is MNHEY and CDR2 is SVGAGI. The CDR3 spans 14 residues. V dropped 5 bases and J dropped 3 bases, with 13 bases sitting between them.

The chain employs TRBV15 and TRBJ2-3; D is unresolved. V was pared by 0 bases and J by 1 base, with 8 bases between. Germline CDR1 is LNHNV and CDR2 is YYDKDF (reference sequence). The CDR3 has 15 residues. CDR3 nucleotide sequence: TGTGCCACCAGCAGAGACTTGGCCGGCACAGATACGCAGTATTTT. It translates to CATSRDLAGTDTQYF. Combining the CDR3 with reference TRBV15 and TRBJ2-3 gives the whole variable domain DAMVIQNPRYQVTQFGKPVTLSCSQTLNHNVMYWYQQKSSQAPKLLFHYYDKDFNNEADTPDNFQSRRPNTSFCFLDIRSPGLGDTAMYLCATSRDLAGTDTQYFGPGTRLTVL.

The chain links TRBV5-4 to TRBJ2-3; 12 bases match TRBD2. CDR1 SGHNT and CDR2 YYREEE come from the germline V gene (reference sequence). Germline trimming cut 2 bases from V and 8 bases from J; bases unmatched to any gene: 6. This CDR3 spans 15 amino acids. The DNA for the CDR3 is TGTGCCAGCAGCTTAGGACTAGCGGGACGGGGTACGCAGTATTTT. Translated: CASSLGLAGRGTQYF.

The chain recombines TRBV7-6 with TRBJ1-1; 7 nucleotides agree with TRBD1. V dropped 5 bases and J dropped 4; count of bases not matched to a gene: 4. Germline CDR1 SGHVS, CDR2 FNYEAQ. The CDR3 consists of 13 residues. As DNA, the CDR3 is TGTGCCAGCAGCCAGGGGGGTCCCACTGAAGCTTTCTTT. Its translation: CASSQGGPTEAFF.

The chain employs TRBV7-9 and TRBJ1-6; no definite D call. Germline CDR1 reads SEHNR; CDR2 reads FQNEAQ (reference sequence). The CDR3 totals 15 residues. V was cut by 5 bases and J by 9 bases, with 17 bases left in between. In nucleotides, the CDR3 is TGTGCCAGCAGCCCAGAGTCGGGGTCTGGTTCACCCCTCCACTTT. This sequence encodes CASSPESGSGSPLHF.

The chain combines TRBV6-5 with TRBJ1-2; a possible D gene is TRBD1 (5 bases). Deletions cut 0 bases from V and 8 bases from J, with 19 bases between. Germline V gene data show CDR1 as MNHEY and CDR2 as SVGAGI. This CDR3 has 16 amino acids. The CDR3 region has the DNA TGTGCCAGCAGTTACTCGAGATCCGGGACGGGAGGCGGCTACACCTTC. It yields the protein CASSYSRSGTGGGYTF.

The CDR3 nucleotides read TGTGCTAGTGCCCTTTCCGGGAGTCTTCAAGAGACCCAGTACTTC. Translated, it gives CASALSGSLQETQYF. The rearrangement uses TRBV12-5 and TRBJ2-5; D perhaps matches TRBD2 (6 bases). The ends were cut back, 7 bases at V and 2 bases at J, with 17 bases in the middle. The germline CDR1 and CDR2 sequences are LGHNT and FRNRAP. The CDR3 contains 15 residues.

The J gene is TRBJ1-4, the V gene TRBV30, with D uncertain. In germline, CDR1 is GTSNPN, CDR2 SVGIG (reference sequence). V was cut by 5 bases and J by 8 bases, with 9 bases left in between. This CDR3 comprises 11 residues. The CDR3 region is CAWGAGEKLFF. The DNA for the CDR3 is TGTGCCTGGGGCGCCGGGGAAAAACTGTTTTTT.

The chain joins TRBV28 to TRBJ2-4, with D perhaps matching TRBD1 (7 bases). The CDR3 contains 14 residues. Per the germline V gene, CDR1 is MDHEN and CDR2 is SYDVKM. Trimming cost V 6 bases and J 8 bases, with 17 bases left between them. The CDR3 region is CASSQIGRGDIQYF. CDR3 DNA sequence: TGTGCCAGCAGCCAAATTGGCAGGGGGGACATTCAGTACTTC.

The chain uses TRBV7-2 and TRBJ2-7; no definite D call. The length of the CDR3 is 12 residues. Trimming removed 4 bases from V and 1 base from J, with 5 bases in between. Per the germline V gene, CDR1 is SGHTA and CDR2 is FQGNSA. CDR3 protein: CASSSSSYEQYF. In DNA, the CDR3 is TGTGCCAGCAGCTCCTCGTCCTACGAGCAGTACTTC.

J is TRBJ2-6 and V is TRBV11-3; 8 bases align to TRBD1. The CDR3 has 17 amino acids. In germline, CDR1 is SGHNT, CDR2 YENEEA. J lost 0 bases, V lost 3 bases, and 4 bases had no gene match. CDR3 nucleotide sequence: TGTGCCAGCAGCTTTAGGACAGGGAGCTCTGGGGCCAACGTCCTGACTTTC. This encodes CASSFRTGSSGANVLTF.

V is TRBV7-6 and J is TRBJ1-5; 7 bases map to TRBD1. Germline lookup yields CDR1 SGHVS and CDR2 FNYEAQ. The J segment lost 4 bases and the V segment lost 2 bases, leaving 2 bases of the junction unmatched. This CDR3 comprises 14 residues. The CDR3 here is CASSLQQGNQPQHF. The CDR3 nucleotides are TGTGCCAGCAGCTTACAACAGGGGAATCAGCCCCAGCATTTT.

The J gene is TRBJ1-1, the V gene TRBV6-5, with D unclear. Trimming cost V 2 bases and J 1 base, with 11 bases left between them. Germline loops: CDR1 MNHEY, CDR2 SVGAGI. The CDR3 contains 15 residues. CDR3 coding DNA: TGTGCCAGCAGTTACCTTCCGAGTAAGAACACTGAAGCTTTCTTT. Protein product: CASSYLPSKNTEAFF.

The chain joins TRBV11-2 to TRBJ2-5; 7 nucleotides match TRBD2. J gave up 2 bases and V 8 bases, and 5 bases lay outside the gene matches. Germline values: CDR1 SGHAT, CDR2 FQNNGV. The CDR3 runs to 13 residues. The CDR3 protein is CASGGVWQETQYF. CDR3 bases: TGTGCCAGCGGGGGGGTTTGGCAAGAGACCCAGTACTTC.

This clone was seen once. The rearrangement uses TRBV27 and TRBJ1-3; D perhaps matches TRBD1 (6 bases). The CDR3 is 14 residues long. From germline, CDR1 is MNHEY and CDR2 SMNVEV (reference sequence). V was clipped by 6 bases and J by 4 bases, with 13 bases between them. CDR3 in DNA: TGTGCCAGCAGACCTACAGGGCCGGGAAACACCATATATTTT. Protein product: CASRPTGPGNTIYF.

V is TRBV7-9 and J is TRBJ1-6; D unresolved. V shed 0 bases and J shed 6 bases, with 18 bases lying between them. CDR3 length: 18 residues. Germline assignment: CDR1 SEHNR and CDR2 FQNEAQ (reference sequence). The CDR3 sequence is CASSLAGLAGRGNSPLHF. CDR3 DNA sequence: TGTGCCAGCAGCTTAGCGGGATTAGCCGGGAGAGGTAATTCACCCCTCCACTTT.

The chain recombines TRBV28 with TRBJ1-5; 7 bases are shared with TRBD1. Germline trimming cut 3 bases from V and 7 bases from J; bases unmatched to any gene: 15. Germline CDR1 reads MDHEN; CDR2 reads SYDVKM. The CDR3 consists of 17 residues. The CDR3 spells CASSLRRDRVGTQPQHF. CDR3 nucleotides: TGTGCCAGCAGTTTGAGACGTGACAGGGTTGGCACACAGCCCCAGCATTTT.

This clone is a singleton in its sample. The chain couples TRBV9 to TRBJ2-1; TRBD1 matches at 12 bases. Trimming at V came to 3 bases and at J to 5 bases, leaving 3 bases not matched to a gene. Germline V CDR1 and CDR2: SGDLS, YYNGEE. This CDR3 is 15 amino acids long. The CDR3 loop is CASSGDRGRNNEQFF. DNA for the CDR3: TGTGCCAGCAGCGGGGACAGGGGGCGCAACAATGAGCAGTTCTTC.

On this clone itself: Compared with germline, one end of the junction differs, possibly owing to a read error. In nucleotides, the CDR3 is TGTGCCAGTAGTATACTGTCTGGACAGGGTTATGACTACACCTTC. Amino acids: CASSILSGQGYDYTF. This chain joins TRBV19 and TRBJ1-2; TRBD1 matches at 8 bases. Germline-derived CDR1 and CDR2 are LNHDA and SQIVND (reference sequence). The CDR3 runs 15 residues.